Given below is one T cell receptor beta chain in context. The entry originates in a study of shared clonotypes between healthy human individuals. Terminally differentiated effector memory CD45RA+ cells were excluded by CCR7 positive selection of CD45RO-negative cells. Generated by immunoSEQ multiplex PCR, the TCRdb table keeps only in-frame clones and is missing some. The top ten hold 0.3% of the sample, which has hundreds of thousands of clones, roughly 98% seen once. With 8 bases clipped from V and 8 bases from J, the junction kept 15 bases outside the gene matches. CDR3 size: 15 residues. Germline V gene data show CDR1 as SEHNR and CDR2 as FQNEAQ (reference sequence).

The source material was naive CD8+ T cells sorted from blood. The sequence derives from a man aged 25-45 years in good health. The chain uses TRBV7-9 and TRBJ2-5; 9 bases are a match to TRBD2. CDR3 coding DNA: TGTGCCAGCTTATGGCGGGAGGGCCGGGAAGGAACCCAGTACTTC. This encodes CASLWREGREGTQYF.